The 21 T cell receptor beta chains listed next were all sequenced from one sample in a study of graft-versus-host responses after intestinal transplantation. These receptors have no known antigen. The assay was immunoSEQ multiplex PCR, and TCRdb's table has in-frame clones only and misses some. The data show tens of thousands of clones, about 89% seen once. The specimen comprised unstimulated CD4+ T cells sorted from spleen or lymph node cells, sampled before transplant. The receptors here all came from a human donor who was the organ donor for an intestinal transplant.

The chain links TRBV28 to TRBJ2-1, with D possibly TRBD2 on 5 matching bases. CDR3 length equals 15 residues. Germline assignment: CDR1 MDHEN and CDR2 SYDVKM. Trimming took 5 bases from V and 5 from J, leaving 16 bases between them. The CDR3 loop reads CASSIPGILDNEQFF. In DNA, the CDR3 is TGTGCCAGCAGTATCCCGGGAATCCTAGACAATGAGCAGTTCTTC.

The V call is TRBV5-1, the J call TRBJ2-7, with 7 positions matching TRBD2. Germline lookup yields CDR1 SGHRS and CDR2 YFSETQ. This CDR3 spans 13 amino acids. The junction had 3 bases not matched to a gene; V was cut back by 1 base and J by 5 bases. DNA of the CDR3: TGCGCCAGCAGCTTGCCGGGAGGAGACGAGCAGTACTTC. This encodes CASSLPGGDEQYF.

The chain links TRBV7-2 to TRBJ2-1; 10 nucleotides align to TRBD1. After removal of 5 bases from V and 4 bases from J, the junction contained 5 bases not matched to a gene. The germline CDR1 and CDR2 sequences are SGHTA and FQGNSA. The CDR3 length is 15 residues. CDR3 bases: TGTGCCAGCAGCCCCGGGACAGGGGTTTACAATGAGCAGTTCTTC. Translation: CASSPGTGVYNEQFF.

This clone showed up just once. This chain connects TRBV28 to TRBJ1-3; D remains unclear. This CDR3 contains 11 residues. V gave up 11 bases and J gave up 8 bases, with 13 bases separating them. CDR1 MDHEN and CDR2 SYDVKM come from the germline V gene. DNA of the CDR3: TGTGCCTCGGGGTCTGTGGACACCATATATTTT. Translation gives CASGSVDTIYF.

The V gene is TRBV4-2, the J gene TRBJ1-3; D uncertain. Germline V gene lookup returns CDR1 LGHNA and CDR2 YNFKEQ. Between the trimmed V and J ends, which lost 4 bases and 0 bases, there was a span of 16 bases. The CDR3 is 17 residues long. CDR3: CASSPSLVRRSGNTIYF. CDR3 nucleotides: TGTGCCAGCAGCCCCTCCCTCGTGAGGCGCTCTGGAAACACCATATATTTT.

The rearrangement links TRBV18 to TRBJ2-3; TRBD2 aligns across 7 bases. CDR3 size: 15 residues. Per germline, CDR1 KGHSH and CDR2 LQKENI. With 7 bases clipped from V and 1 base from J, the junction kept 8 bases outside the gene matches. CDR3 sequence reads: CASLPGLAGTDTQYF. The CDR3 DNA is TGTGCCAGCTTACCGGGGCTAGCGGGCACAGATACGCAGTATTTT.

This clone was seen once. The chain joins TRBV2 to TRBJ2-7, with 16 bases lining up with TRBD2. Looked up from germline, CDR1 is SNHLY and CDR2 is FYNNEI. This CDR3 is 19 amino acids long. The V segment lost 8 bases and the J segment 1 base; nucleotides outside the gene matches: 14. The CDR3 coding sequence is TGTGCCAGCGCGTCCGGACTTGGGACTAGCGGGAGGGGTTCCTACGAGCAGTACTTC. Translating gives CASASGLGTSGRGSYEQYF.

The chain couples TRBV6-5 to TRBJ2-7; D unclear. Trimming cost V 6 bases and J 2 bases, with 17 bases left between them. This CDR3 spans 15 amino acids. Germline CDR1 and CDR2: MNHEY and SVGAGI. The CDR3 reads CASSPLGGLPYEQYF. Here the CDR3 DNA reads TGTGCCAGCAGCCCCCTCGGCGGTTTACCCTACGAGCAGTACTTC.

The CDR3 region is CSAYRGETQYF. CDR3 sequence (DNA): TGCAGTGCCTACAGGGGTGAGACCCAGTACTTC. V is TRBV20-1 and J is TRBJ2-5; 7 bases agree with TRBD1. Germline lookup yields CDR1 DFQATT and CDR2 SNEGSKA (reference sequence). CDR3 length: 11 residues. With V trimmed by 6 bases and J by 5 bases, 3 bases remained unmatched.

The J gene is TRBJ2-3, the V gene TRBV19; TRBD2 aligns across 9 bases. The CDR3 is made up of 15 amino acids. With 4 bases clipped from V and 7 bases from J, the junction kept 9 bases outside the gene matches. Germline V gene lookup returns CDR1 LNHDA and CDR2 SQIVND (reference sequence). Here the CDR3 DNA reads TGTGCCAGTAGTAAAGCGGGAGGCCAGGGGAATACGCAGTATTTT. Translated: CASSKAGGQGNTQYF.

This clone is a singleton in its sample. The chain couples TRBV28 to TRBJ1-1; D unresolved. With 5 bases removed from V and 5 bases from J, the gap between germline ends came to 18 bases. The CDR3 length is 15 residues. Per germline, CDR1 MDHEN and CDR2 SYDVKM. In DNA form, the CDR3 reads TGTGCCAGCAGTCAGACGGGGAGGATAGGGACTGAAGCTTTCTTT. Translating gives CASSQTGRIGTEAFF.

The chain employs TRBV29-1 and TRBJ2-3, with 12 bases lining up with TRBD2. The CDR3 runs to 16 residues. Looked up from germline, CDR1 is SQVTM and CDR2 is ANQGSEA. V was clipped by 5 bases and J by 0 bases; unmatched bases: 6. The CDR3 sequence is CSVRGGLAGSTDTQYF. The CDR3 DNA reads TGCAGCGTTAGGGGGGGACTAGCGGGTAGCACAGATACGCAGTATTTT.

This clone was observed a few times. Written as DNA, the CDR3 is TGTGCCAGCAGGCCCCGAGGCAATCAGCCCCAGCATTTT. Translating gives CASRPRGNQPQHF. The chain has TRBV6-5 and TRBJ1-5, with D unresolved. CDR3 length: 13 residues. Germline CDR1 MNHEY, CDR2 SVGAGI. V dropped 6 bases and J dropped 2 bases, with 8 bases sitting between them.

V usage is TRBV6-6 and J usage is TRBJ1-6, with D possibly TRBD1 on 6 matching bases. The CDR3 covers 15 residues. CDR1 is MNHNY and CDR2 is SVGAGI in the germline V gene (reference sequence). Trimming removed 1 base at V and 7 bases at J, with 11 bases between. DNA for the CDR3: TGTGCCAGCAGTTACTTGGGGGGGCTGAATTCACCCCTCCACTTT. Protein sequence: CASSYLGGLNSPLHF.

The chain couples TRBV5-5 to TRBJ2-4; 8 bases agree with TRBD2. V lost 2 bases and J lost 2; bases outside the gene matches: 6. The germline CDR1 and CDR2 sequences are SGHKS and YYEKEE (reference sequence). The CDR3 is 16 residues long. CDR3 sequence: CASSFEAGGPKNIQYF. DNA of the CDR3: TGTGCCAGCAGCTTTGAGGCGGGAGGTCCCAAAAACATTCAGTACTTC. Using reference TRBV5-5 and TRBJ2-4 for the parts outside the CDR3, the full variable domain is DAGVTQSPTHLIKTRGQQVTLRCSPISGHKSVSWYQQVLGQGPQFIFQYYEKEERGRGNFPDRFSARQFPNYSSELNVNALLLGDSALYLCASSFEAGGPKNIQYFGAGTRLSVL.

This sequence joins TRBV6-5 and TRBJ2-1; a possible D gene is TRBD2 (5 bases). From germline, CDR1 is MNHEY and CDR2 SVGAGI. Trimming cost V 5 bases and J 3 bases, with 14 bases left between them. This CDR3 is built from 15 residues. CDR3 sequence: CASSGRKGSYNEQFF. In DNA form, the CDR3 reads TGTGCCAGCAGTGGAAGGAAAGGGAGCTACAATGAGCAGTTCTTC.

The DNA for the CDR3 is TGTGCCAGCAGTGAAGGGGCCGGGACAAATGAAAAACTGTTTTTT. This codes for CASSEGAGTNEKLFF. This chain connects TRBV6-1 to TRBJ1-4, with D perhaps TRBD1 (6 bases). The CDR3 consists of 15 residues. V lost 1 base and J lost 5, with 11 bases in between. The germline V gene has CDR1 MNHNS and CDR2 SASEGT.

The chain joins TRBV19 to TRBJ1-2; possible D gene TRBD1, 6 bases. V was cut by 9 bases and J by 3 bases, with 20 bases left in between. Germline loops: CDR1 LNHDA, CDR2 SQIVND (reference sequence). The CDR3 length is 15 residues. The CDR3: CARAVGGHAYYGYTF. Written as DNA, the CDR3 is TGTGCCAGGGCTGTTGGGGGACATGCATACTATGGCTACACCTTC.

This clone appeared a single time. The chain uses TRBV6-6 and TRBJ1-2; the match to TRBD1 covers 7 bases. J lost 8 bases, V lost 10 bases, and 16 bases had no gene match. The CDR3 length is 14 residues. Germline CDR1 and CDR2: MNHNY and SVGAGI (reference sequence). The DNA of the CDR3 is TGTGCCACCCGGGGATCTGGGACAGACAGAGGCTACACCTTC. This sequence encodes CATRGSGTDRGYTF.

CDR3 DNA: TGTGCCAGCTCACCGGGGCGAACCCTGGGGAACACCGGGGAGCTGTTTTTT. As protein: CASSPGRTLGNTGELFF. This rearrangement joins TRBV18 to TRBJ2-2; tentatively, D is TRBD1 (5 bases). The CDR3 loop spans 17 amino acids. V was pared by 3 bases and J by 1 base, with 15 bases between. From germline, CDR1 is KGHSH and CDR2 LQKENI.

V gene TRBV2 combines with J gene TRBJ2-7; TRBD1 aligns across 12 bases. In germline, CDR1 is SNHLY, CDR2 FYNNEI. CDR3 length: 14 amino acids. The V and J ends lost 8 bases and 7 bases, in that order; junction bases with no gene match: 9. The CDR3 protein is CASEGTGGNREQYF. In DNA form, the CDR3 reads TGTGCCAGCGAGGGGACAGGGGGCAATCGGGAGCAGTACTTC.